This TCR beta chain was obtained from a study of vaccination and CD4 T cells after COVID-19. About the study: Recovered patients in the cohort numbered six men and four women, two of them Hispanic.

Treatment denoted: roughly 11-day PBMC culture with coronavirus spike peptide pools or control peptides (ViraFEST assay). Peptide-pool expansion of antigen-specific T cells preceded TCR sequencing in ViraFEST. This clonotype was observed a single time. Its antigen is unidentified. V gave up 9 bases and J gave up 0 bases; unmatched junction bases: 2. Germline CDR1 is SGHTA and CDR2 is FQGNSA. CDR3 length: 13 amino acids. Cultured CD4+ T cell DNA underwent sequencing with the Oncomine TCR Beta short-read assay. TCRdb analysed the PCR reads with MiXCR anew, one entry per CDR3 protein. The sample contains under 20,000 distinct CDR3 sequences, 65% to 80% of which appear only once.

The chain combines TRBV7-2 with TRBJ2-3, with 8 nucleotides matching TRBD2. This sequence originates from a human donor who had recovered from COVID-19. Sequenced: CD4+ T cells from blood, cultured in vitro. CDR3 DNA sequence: TGTGCCAGGTCGGGGGGGAGCACAGATACGCAGTATTTT. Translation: CARSGGSTDTQYF.